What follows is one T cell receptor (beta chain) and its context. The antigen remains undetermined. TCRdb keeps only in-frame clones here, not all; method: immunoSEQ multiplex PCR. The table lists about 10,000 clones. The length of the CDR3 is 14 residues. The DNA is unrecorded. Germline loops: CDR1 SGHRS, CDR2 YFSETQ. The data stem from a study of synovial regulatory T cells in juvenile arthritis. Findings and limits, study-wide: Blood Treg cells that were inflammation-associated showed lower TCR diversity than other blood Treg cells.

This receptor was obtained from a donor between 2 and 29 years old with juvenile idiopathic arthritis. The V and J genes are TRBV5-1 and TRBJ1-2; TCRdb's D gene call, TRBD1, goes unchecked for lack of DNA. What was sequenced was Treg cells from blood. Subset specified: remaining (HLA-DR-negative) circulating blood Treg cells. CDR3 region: CASRVGQGSYGYTF. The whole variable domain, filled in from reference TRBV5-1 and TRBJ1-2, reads KAGVTQTPRYLIKTRGQQVTLSCSPISGHRSVSWYQQTPGQGLQFLFEYFSETQRNKGNFPGRFSGRQFSNSRSEMNVSTLELGDSALYLCASRVGQGSYGYTFGSGTRLTVV.